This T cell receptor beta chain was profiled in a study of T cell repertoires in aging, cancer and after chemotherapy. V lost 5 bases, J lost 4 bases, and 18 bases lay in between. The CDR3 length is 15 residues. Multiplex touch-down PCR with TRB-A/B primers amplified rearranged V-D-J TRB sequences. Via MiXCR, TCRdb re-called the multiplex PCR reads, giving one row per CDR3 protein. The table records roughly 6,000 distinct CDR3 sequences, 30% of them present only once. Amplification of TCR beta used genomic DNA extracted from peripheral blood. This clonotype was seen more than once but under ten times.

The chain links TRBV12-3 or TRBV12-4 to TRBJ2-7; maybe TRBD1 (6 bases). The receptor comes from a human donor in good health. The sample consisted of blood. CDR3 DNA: TGTGCCAGCAGTCCCGACAGGCCGGGTGGGTACGAGCAGTACTTC. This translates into CASSPDRPGGYEQYF.